This is a list of T cell receptor beta chains from one sample in a study of T cell responses to AZD1222 COVID-19 vaccine. The table came from immunoSEQ multiplex PCR; TCRdb's copy has only in-frame clones and leaves some out. Among approximately 150,000 clones listed, 85% to 95% were seen once. Sequenced here: peripheral blood, sampled on day 0 of AZD1222 vaccination. These receptors all stem from an adult in good health. Each CDR3 is given with its conserved first and last residue. The D gene is left open where the match is weak. Not every row has a clone size; where given, it reads once, few, many or a size class.

v_gene: TRBV6-5; len: 14; j_gene: TRBJ1-2; d_gene: .; abundance: .; CDR3aa: CASTIRGTLHGYTF; CDR3nt: TGTGCCAGCACCATACGTGGGACGCTGCATGGCTACACCTTC
v_gene: TRBV5-1; len: 15; j_gene: TRBJ2-7; d_gene: TRBD2; abundance: once; CDR3aa: CASSLGERGGDEQYF; CDR3nt: TGCGCCAGCAGCTTGGGCGAGCGGGGCGGGGACGAGCAGTACTTC
v_gene: TRBV5-4; len: 14; j_gene: TRBJ2-3; d_gene: .; abundance: .; CDR3aa: CASSLSGSEDTQYF; CDR3nt: TGTGCCAGCAGCTTGTCAGGGTCGGAAGATACGCAGTATTTT
v_gene: TRBV5-4; len: 13; j_gene: TRBJ2-7; d_gene: TRBD1; abundance: .; CDR3aa: CASSSDRSYEQYF; CDR3nt: TGTGCCAGCAGCTCGGACAGGTCCTACGAGCAGTACTTC
v_gene: TRBV5-4; len: 13; j_gene: TRBJ1-1; d_gene: .; abundance: .; CDR3aa: CASSLFVNTEAFF; CDR3nt: TGTGCCAGCAGCTTGTTTGTGAACACTGAAGCTTTCTTT
v_gene: TRBV5-4; len: 13; j_gene: TRBJ1-2; d_gene: .; abundance: .; CDR3aa: CASSSWGEDGYTF; CDR3nt: TGTGCCAGCAGCTCCTGGGGGGAGGATGGCTACACCTTC
v_gene: TRBV12-3/TRBV12-4; len: 13; j_gene: TRBJ2-1; d_gene: TRBD2; abundance: .; CDR3aa: CASSPGGYNEQFF; CDR3nt: TGTGCCAGCAGTCCGGGGGGTTACAATGAGCAGTTCTTC
v_gene: TRBV4-1; len: 16; j_gene: TRBJ1-1; d_gene: .; abundance: .; CDR3aa: CASSQGARRRPPEAFF; CDR3nt: TGCGCCAGCAGCCAAGGGGCCCGCAGGCGGCCACCAGAAGCTTTCTTT
v_gene: TRBV7-6; len: 17; j_gene: TRBJ1-5; d_gene: TRBD1; abundance: .; CDR3aa: CASSARPGTGSNQPQHF; CDR3nt: TGTGCCAGCAGCGCCCGTCCCGGGACAGGGAGCAATCAGCCCCAGCATTTT
v_gene: TRBV19; len: 13; j_gene: TRBJ1-1; d_gene: .; abundance: .; CDR3aa: CASSKKANTEAFF; CDR3nt: TGTGCCAGTAGTAAAAAGGCGAACACTGAAGCTTTCTTT
v_gene: TRBV7-8; len: 18; j_gene: TRBJ2-7; d_gene: TRBD1; abundance: .; CDR3aa: CASSLAPLLTGGQYEQYF; CDR3nt: TGTGCCAGCAGCTTAGCCCCGTTGCTGACAGGGGGTCAGTACGAGCAGTACTTC
v_gene: TRBV2; len: 14; j_gene: TRBJ1-2; d_gene: .; abundance: .; CDR3aa: CASRTSQGSDGYTF; CDR3nt: TGTGCCAGCAGAACCTCCCAGGGGTCGGATGGCTACACCTTC
v_gene: TRBV9; len: 18; j_gene: TRBJ1-2; d_gene: .; abundance: .; CDR3aa: CASSVESRPNRHLYGYTF; CDR3nt: TGTGCCAGCAGCGTAGAATCCCGCCCTAATCGGCACCTCTATGGCTACACCTTC
v_gene: TRBV3-1/TRBV3-2; len: 14; j_gene: TRBJ1-1; d_gene: .; abundance: .; CDR3aa: CASSQSGKNTEAFF; CDR3nt: TGTGCCAGCAGCCAATCCGGGAAGAACACTGAAGCTTTCTTT
v_gene: TRBV6-4; len: 13; j_gene: TRBJ1-6; d_gene: .; abundance: .; CDR3aa: CASSDSGNSPLHF; CDR3nt: TGTGCCAGCAGTGACTCAGGGAATTCACCCCTCCACTTT
v_gene: TRBV28; len: 13; j_gene: TRBJ1-4; d_gene: TRBD1; abundance: .; CDR3aa: CAIQGGAGEKLFF; CDR3nt: TGTGCCATCCAAGGGGGCGCAGGAGAAAAACTGTTTTTT
v_gene: TRBV28; len: 13; j_gene: TRBJ2-3; d_gene: .; abundance: .; CDR3aa: CASTLEGTDTQYF; CDR3nt: TGTGCCAGCACTTTAGAAGGTACAGATACGCAGTATTTT
v_gene: TRBV6-1; len: 14; j_gene: TRBJ1-4; d_gene: .; abundance: .; CDR3aa: CASSSLGQREKLFF; CDR3nt: TGTGCCAGCAGTTCACTTGGTCAGAGAGAAAAACTGTTTTTT
v_gene: TRBV9; len: 11; j_gene: TRBJ1-3; d_gene: .; abundance: .; CDR3aa: CASRSGNTIYF; CDR3nt: TGTGCCAGCAGATCTGGAAACACCATATATTTT
v_gene: TRBV7-9; len: 16; j_gene: TRBJ1-6; d_gene: .; abundance: .; CDR3aa: CASKSSAGTSNSPLHF; CDR3nt: TGTGCCAGCAAATCATCGGCGGGGACATCCAATTCACCCCTCCACTTT
v_gene: TRBV30; len: 16; j_gene: TRBJ1-2; d_gene: TRBD1; abundance: once; CDR3aa: CAWSEDRGSVRYGYTF; CDR3nt: TGTGCCTGGAGTGAGGACAGGGGCAGTGTCCGCTATGGCTACACCTTC
v_gene: TRBV18; len: 16; j_gene: TRBJ2-3; d_gene: .; abundance: .; CDR3aa: CASSPPKGRTDDTQYF; CDR3nt: TGTGCCAGCTCACCACCGAAAGGCAGGACTGATGATACGCAGTATTTT
v_gene: TRBV6-5; len: 15; j_gene: TRBJ2-3; d_gene: .; abundance: .; CDR3aa: CASRESGGSTDTQYF; CDR3nt: TGTGCCAGCAGGGAGTCAGGGGGGAGCACAGATACGCAGTATTTT
v_gene: TRBV19; len: 14; j_gene: TRBJ2-7; d_gene: .; abundance: few; CDR3aa: CASSRGHTLYEQYF; CDR3nt: TGTGCCAGTAGTAGGGGACATACACTCTACGAGCAGTACTTC
v_gene: TRBV9; len: 20; j_gene: TRBJ1-6; d_gene: .; abundance: .; CDR3aa: CASSLSPGGRYDSYNSPLHF; CDR3nt: TGTGCCAGCAGCCTCTCCCCCGGTGGGCGCTACGATTCCTATAATTCACCCCTCCACTTT
v_gene: TRBV6-2/TRBV6-3; len: 16; j_gene: TRBJ2-1; d_gene: TRBD2; abundance: .; CDR3aa: CASSTHPSLAGVDQFF; CDR3nt: TGTGCCAGCAGTACGCATCCGTCACTAGCGGGAGTGGACCAGTTCTTC
v_gene: TRBV7-3; len: 13; j_gene: TRBJ2-1; d_gene: .; abundance: .; CDR3aa: CASSPMGGSEQFF; CDR3nt: TGTGCCAGCAGCCCAATGGGGGGAAGTGAGCAGTTCTTC
v_gene: TRBV7-9; len: 15; j_gene: TRBJ1-3; d_gene: TRBD1; abundance: .; CDR3aa: CASSHGQGEGNTIYF; CDR3nt: TGTGCCAGCAGCCACGGACAGGGGGAAGGAAACACCATATATTTT
v_gene: TRBV20-1; len: 11; j_gene: TRBJ1-1; d_gene: .; abundance: .; CDR3aa: CSEGWVTEAFF; CDR3nt: TGCAGTGAGGGTTGGGTCACTGAAGCTTTCTTT
v_gene: TRBV16; len: 19; j_gene: TRBJ1-2; d_gene: .; abundance: .; CDR3aa: CASSPGGRAVFRSGYGYTF; CDR3nt: TGTGCCAGCAGCCCTGGGGGCAGGGCGGTTTTTCGTTCGGGCTATGGCTACACCTTC
v_gene: TRBV11-2; len: 14; j_gene: TRBJ2-1; d_gene: .; abundance: .; CDR3aa: CASVSGSGDNEQFF; CDR3nt: TGTGCCAGCGTTTCAGGTAGCGGCGACAATGAGCAGTTCTTC
v_gene: TRBV30; len: 12; j_gene: TRBJ2-1; d_gene: .; abundance: .; CDR3aa: CAHNLGGGDEFF; CDR3nt: TGTGCACATAACCTAGGCGGGGGCGATGAGTTCTTC
v_gene: TRBV11-2; len: 15; j_gene: TRBJ1-2; d_gene: .; abundance: .; CDR3aa: CASSPAGTTNYGYTF; CDR3nt: TGTGCCAGCAGCCCAGCCGGGACGACGAACTATGGCTACACCTTC
v_gene: TRBV7-2; len: 14; j_gene: TRBJ1-4; d_gene: .; abundance: .; CDR3aa: CASSHRDQSEKLFF; CDR3nt: TGTGCCAGCAGCCACCGGGACCAGAGTGAAAAACTGTTTTTT
v_gene: TRBV11-3; len: 14; j_gene: TRBJ2-1; d_gene: .; abundance: .; CDR3aa: CASSLGPANNEQFF; CDR3nt: TGTGCCAGCAGCTTAGGCCCAGCTAACAATGAGCAGTTCTTC
v_gene: TRBV5-4; len: 13; j_gene: TRBJ1-2; d_gene: TRBD1; abundance: .; CDR3aa: CASSKRQGASYTF; CDR3nt: TGTGCCAGCAGCAAACGCCAGGGGGCTAGCTACACCTTC
v_gene: TRBV6-4; len: 14; j_gene: TRBJ1-4; d_gene: .; abundance: .; CDR3aa: CASTEGSTNEKLFF; CDR3nt: TGTGCCAGCACCGAGGGATCTACTAATGAAAAACTGTTTTTT
v_gene: TRBV29-1; len: 13; j_gene: TRBJ1-5; d_gene: TRBD1; abundance: .; CDR3aa: CSVATGTGQPQHF; CDR3nt: TGCAGCGTCGCGACCGGGACAGGTCAGCCCCAGCATTTT
v_gene: TRBV28; len: 13; j_gene: TRBJ2-1; d_gene: .; abundance: .; CDR3aa: CASGLSLYNEQFF; CDR3nt: TGTGCCAGCGGACTATCCCTCTACAATGAGCAGTTCTTC
v_gene: TRBV4-1; len: 12; j_gene: TRBJ2-1; d_gene: .; abundance: .; CDR3aa: CASSQVHNEQFF; CDR3nt: TGCGCCAGCAGCCAAGTTCACAATGAGCAGTTCTTC
v_gene: TRBV2; len: 13; j_gene: TRBJ2-5; d_gene: .; abundance: .; CDR3aa: CASSVITEETQYF; CDR3nt: TGTGCCAGCAGTGTCATCACTGAAGAGACCCAGTACTTC
v_gene: TRBV7-2; len: 13; j_gene: TRBJ2-7; d_gene: .; abundance: .; CDR3aa: CASSFNLGYEQYF; CDR3nt: TGTGCCAGCAGCTTTAACTTGGGCTACGAGCAGTACTTC
v_gene: TRBV5-1; len: 14; j_gene: TRBJ2-3; d_gene: .; abundance: once; CDR3aa: CASRPETGGDTQYF; CDR3nt: TGCGCCAGCAGACCGGAGACAGGTGGAGATACGCAGTATTTT
v_gene: TRBV5-1; len: 13; j_gene: TRBJ1-1; d_gene: .; abundance: .; CDR3aa: CASRGTGDTEAFF; CDR3nt: TGCGCCAGCAGGGGGACCGGCGACACTGAAGCTTTCTTT
v_gene: TRBV13; len: 14; j_gene: TRBJ1-2; d_gene: .; abundance: .; CDR3aa: CASSTDTGLGGYTF; CDR3nt: TGTGCCAGCAGCACAGACACGGGCTTGGGTGGCTACACCTTC
v_gene: TRBV19; len: 17; j_gene: TRBJ2-5; d_gene: TRBD2; abundance: .; CDR3aa: CASSPHRTSGRKETQYF; CDR3nt: TGTGCCAGTAGTCCCCATCGGACTAGCGGGAGGAAAGAGACCCAGTACTTC
v_gene: TRBV7-3; len: 13; j_gene: TRBJ2-2; d_gene: .; abundance: .; CDR3aa: CASSHRNTGELFF; CDR3nt: TGTGCCAGCTCACACAGGAACACCGGGGAGCTGTTTTTT
v_gene: TRBV25-1; len: 17; j_gene: TRBJ2-5; d_gene: .; abundance: once; CDR3aa: CASSETVPDRMRGTQYF; CDR3nt: TGTGCCAGCAGTGAAACGGTCCCAGACCGGATGAGGGGGACCCAGTACTTC
v_gene: TRBV4-2; len: 15; j_gene: TRBJ1-3; d_gene: .; abundance: once; CDR3aa: CASSGDRLSGNTIYF; CDR3nt: TGTGCCAGCAGCGGAGACAGGCTTTCTGGAAACACCATATATTTT